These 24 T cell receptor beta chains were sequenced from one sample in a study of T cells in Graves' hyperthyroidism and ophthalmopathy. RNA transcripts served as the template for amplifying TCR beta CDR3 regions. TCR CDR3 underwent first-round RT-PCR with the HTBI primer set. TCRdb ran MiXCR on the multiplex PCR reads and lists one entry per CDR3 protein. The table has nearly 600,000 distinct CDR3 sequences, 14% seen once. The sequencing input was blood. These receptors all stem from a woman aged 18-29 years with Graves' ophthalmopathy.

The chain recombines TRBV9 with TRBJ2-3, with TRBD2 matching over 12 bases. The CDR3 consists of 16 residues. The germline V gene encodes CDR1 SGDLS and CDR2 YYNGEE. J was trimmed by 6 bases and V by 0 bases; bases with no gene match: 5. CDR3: CASSVGTSGRLDTQYF. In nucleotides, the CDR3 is TGTGCCAGCAGCGTAGGCACTAGCGGGAGGTTGGATACGCAGTATTTT.

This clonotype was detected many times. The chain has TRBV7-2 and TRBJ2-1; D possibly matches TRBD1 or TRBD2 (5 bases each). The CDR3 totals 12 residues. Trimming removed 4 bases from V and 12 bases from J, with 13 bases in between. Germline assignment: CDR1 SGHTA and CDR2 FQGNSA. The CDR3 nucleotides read TGTGCCAGCAGCTCTCAGCGGCAGGGGCAGTTCTTC. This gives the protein CASSSQRQGQFF.

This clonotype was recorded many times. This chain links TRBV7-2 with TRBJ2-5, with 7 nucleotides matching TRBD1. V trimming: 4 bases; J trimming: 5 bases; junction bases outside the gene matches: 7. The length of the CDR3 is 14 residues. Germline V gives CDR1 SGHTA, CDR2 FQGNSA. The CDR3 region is CASSSTGVGETQYF. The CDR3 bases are TGTGCCAGCAGCTCTACAGGGGTTGGGGAGACCCAGTACTTC.

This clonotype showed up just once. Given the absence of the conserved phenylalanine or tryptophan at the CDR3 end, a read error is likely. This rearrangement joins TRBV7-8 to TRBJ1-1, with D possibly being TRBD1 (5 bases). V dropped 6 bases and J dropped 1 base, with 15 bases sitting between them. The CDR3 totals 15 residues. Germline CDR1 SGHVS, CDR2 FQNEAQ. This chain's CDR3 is CASREIRDPNTEAFL. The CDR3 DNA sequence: TGTGCCAGCAGGGAAATCAGGGATCCGAACACTGAAGCTTTCCTT.

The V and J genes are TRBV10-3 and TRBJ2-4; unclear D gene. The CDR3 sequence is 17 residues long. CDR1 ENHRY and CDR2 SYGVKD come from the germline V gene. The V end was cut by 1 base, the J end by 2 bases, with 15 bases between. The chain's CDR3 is CAISEWSRVGSKNIQYF. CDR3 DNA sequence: TGTGCCATCAGTGAGTGGTCCCGGGTGGGGTCCAAAAACATTCAGTACTTC.

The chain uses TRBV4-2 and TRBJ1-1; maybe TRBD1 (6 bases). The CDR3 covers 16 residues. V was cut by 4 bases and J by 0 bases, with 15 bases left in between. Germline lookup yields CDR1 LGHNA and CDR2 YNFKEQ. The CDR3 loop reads CASSPGGRRMNTEAFF. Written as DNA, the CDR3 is TGTGCCAGCAGCCCGGGGGGGCGCCGGATGAACACTGAAGCTTTCTTT.

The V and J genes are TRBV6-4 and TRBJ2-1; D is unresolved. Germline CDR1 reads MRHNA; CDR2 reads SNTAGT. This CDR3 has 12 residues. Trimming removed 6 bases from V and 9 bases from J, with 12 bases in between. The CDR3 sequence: CASSAIPGEQFF. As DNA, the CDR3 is TGTGCCAGCAGCGCTATACCCGGTGAGCAGTTCTTC.

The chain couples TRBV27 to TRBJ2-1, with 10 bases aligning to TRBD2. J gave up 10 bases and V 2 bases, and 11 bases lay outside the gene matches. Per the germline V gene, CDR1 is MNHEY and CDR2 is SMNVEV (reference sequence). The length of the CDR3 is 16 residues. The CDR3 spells CASSLLTLAGAGEQFF. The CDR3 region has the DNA TGTGCCAGCAGTTTACTTACTCTAGCGGGAGCCGGGGAGCAGTTCTTC.

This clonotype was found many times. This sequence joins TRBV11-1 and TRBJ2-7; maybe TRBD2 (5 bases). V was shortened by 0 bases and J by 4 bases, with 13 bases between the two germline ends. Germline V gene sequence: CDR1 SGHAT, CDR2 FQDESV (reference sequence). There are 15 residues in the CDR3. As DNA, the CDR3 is TGTGCCAGCAGCTTAGCCGACGGGGAGATTTACGAGCAGTACTTC. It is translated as CASSLADGEIYEQYF. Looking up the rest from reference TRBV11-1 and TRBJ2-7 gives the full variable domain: EAEVAQSPRYKITEKSQAVAFWCDPISGHATLYWYRQILGQGPELLVQFQDESVVDDSQLPKDRFSAERLKGVDSTLKIQPAELGDSAMYLCASSLADGEIYEQYFGPGTRLTVT.

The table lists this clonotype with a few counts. The CDR3 DNA is TGTGCCAGCACCCCGGCATGGCCCGAGGAGCTGTTTTTT. Translating it yields CASTPAWPEELFF. The chain links TRBV7-9 to TRBJ2-2; D unclear. The CDR3 contains 13 residues. Germline-derived CDR1 and CDR2 are SEHNR and FQNEAQ (reference sequence). Trimming removed 7 bases at V and 10 bases at J, with 16 bases between.

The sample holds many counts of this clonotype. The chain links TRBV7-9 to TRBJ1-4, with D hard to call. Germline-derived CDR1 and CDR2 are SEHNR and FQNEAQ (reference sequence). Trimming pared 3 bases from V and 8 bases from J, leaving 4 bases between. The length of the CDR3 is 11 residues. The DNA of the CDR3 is TGTGCCAGCAGCTTCGAGGAAAAACTGTTTTTT. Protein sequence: CASSFEEKLFF.

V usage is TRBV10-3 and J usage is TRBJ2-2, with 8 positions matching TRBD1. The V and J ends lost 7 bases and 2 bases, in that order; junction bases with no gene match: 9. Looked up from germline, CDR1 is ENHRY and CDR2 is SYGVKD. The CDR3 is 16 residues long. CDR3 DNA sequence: TGTGCCATCAAGGCAGGGGGCTACGGAAACACCGGGGAGCTGTTTTTT. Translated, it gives CAIKAGGYGNTGELFF.

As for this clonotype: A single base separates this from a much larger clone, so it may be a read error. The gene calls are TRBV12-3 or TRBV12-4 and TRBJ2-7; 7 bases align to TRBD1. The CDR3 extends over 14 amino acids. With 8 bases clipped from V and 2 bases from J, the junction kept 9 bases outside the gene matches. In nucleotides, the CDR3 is TGTGCCAGCGGACCGAGACAGGGCCCCTACGAGCAGTACTTC. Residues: CASGPRQGPYEQYF.

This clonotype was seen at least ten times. The CDR3 DNA reads TGTGCCAGCAGCCAAGGCCTTAAAGATACGCAGTATTTT. Amino acids: CASSQGLKDTQYF. The chain recombines TRBV4-2 with TRBJ2-3; D is undetermined. This CDR3 is 13 amino acids long. Trimming stripped 1 base from V and 5 bases from J, with 7 bases between. Germline V lookup: CDR1 LGHNA, CDR2 YNFKEQ.

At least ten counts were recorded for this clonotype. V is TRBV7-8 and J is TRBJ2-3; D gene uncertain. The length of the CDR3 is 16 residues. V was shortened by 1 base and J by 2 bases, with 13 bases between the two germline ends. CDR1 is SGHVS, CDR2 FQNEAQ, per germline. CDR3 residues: CASSLGPRDFTDTQYF. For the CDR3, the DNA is TGTGCCAGCAGCTTAGGGCCTCGCGACTTCACAGATACGCAGTATTTT.

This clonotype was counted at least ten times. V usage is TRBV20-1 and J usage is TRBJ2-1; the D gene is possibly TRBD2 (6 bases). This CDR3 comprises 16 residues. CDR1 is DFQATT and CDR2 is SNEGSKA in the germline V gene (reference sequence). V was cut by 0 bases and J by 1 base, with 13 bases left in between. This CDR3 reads CSARDLSRGSYNEQFF. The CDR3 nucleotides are TGCAGTGCTAGAGATCTCTCTCGGGGGTCCTACAATGAGCAGTTCTTC.

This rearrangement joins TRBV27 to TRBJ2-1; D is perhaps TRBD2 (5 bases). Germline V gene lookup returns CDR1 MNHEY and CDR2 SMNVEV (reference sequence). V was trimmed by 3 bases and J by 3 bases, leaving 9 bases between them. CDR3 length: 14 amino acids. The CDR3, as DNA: TGTGCCAGCAGTTTTGGACTCAACTACAATGAGCAGTTCTTC. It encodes CASSFGLNYNEQFF.

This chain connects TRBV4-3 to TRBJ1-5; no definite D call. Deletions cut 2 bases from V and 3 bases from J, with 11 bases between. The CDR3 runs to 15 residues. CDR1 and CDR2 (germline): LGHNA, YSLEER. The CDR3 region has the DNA TGCGCCAGCAGCCAAATCCGGGCCAACAATCAGCCCCAGCATTTT. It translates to CASSQIRANNQPQHF.

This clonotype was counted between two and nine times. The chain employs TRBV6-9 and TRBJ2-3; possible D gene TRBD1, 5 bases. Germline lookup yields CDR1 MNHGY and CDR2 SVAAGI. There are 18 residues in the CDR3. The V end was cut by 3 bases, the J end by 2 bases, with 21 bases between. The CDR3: CASSYTPLRGMATDTQYF. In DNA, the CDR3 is TGTGCCAGCAGTTACACCCCTTTAAGGGGAATGGCCACAGATACGCAGTATTTT.

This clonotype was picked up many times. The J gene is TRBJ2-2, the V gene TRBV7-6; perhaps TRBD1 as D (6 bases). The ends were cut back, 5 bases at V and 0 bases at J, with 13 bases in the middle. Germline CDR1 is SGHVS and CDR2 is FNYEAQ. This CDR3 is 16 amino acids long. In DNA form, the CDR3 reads TGTGCCAGCAGCCTCCTCGACAGGACGAACACCGGGGAGCTGTTTTTT. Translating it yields CASSLLDRTNTGELFF.

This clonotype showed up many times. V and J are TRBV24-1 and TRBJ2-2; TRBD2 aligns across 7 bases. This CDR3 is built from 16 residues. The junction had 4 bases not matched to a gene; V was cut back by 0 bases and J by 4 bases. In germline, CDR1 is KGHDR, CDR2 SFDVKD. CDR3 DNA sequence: TGTGCCACCAGTGATTTGTACGGGGAGGGCACCGGGGAGCTGTTTTTT. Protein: CATSDLYGEGTGELFF.

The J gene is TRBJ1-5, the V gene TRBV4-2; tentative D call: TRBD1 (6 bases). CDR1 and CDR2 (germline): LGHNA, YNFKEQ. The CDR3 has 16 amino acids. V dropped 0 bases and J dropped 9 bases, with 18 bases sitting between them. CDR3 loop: CASSQDALPDSGPQHF. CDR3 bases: TGTGCCAGCAGCCAAGACGCATTGCCGGACAGTGGGCCCCAGCATTTT.

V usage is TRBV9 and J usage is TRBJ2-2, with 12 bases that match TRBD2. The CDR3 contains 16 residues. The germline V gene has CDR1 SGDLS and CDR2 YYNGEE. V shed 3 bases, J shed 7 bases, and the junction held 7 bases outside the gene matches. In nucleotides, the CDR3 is TGTGCCAGCAGCGACCTAGCGGGAGGGCCCGGCGGGGAGCTGTTTTTT. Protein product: CASSDLAGGPGGELFF.

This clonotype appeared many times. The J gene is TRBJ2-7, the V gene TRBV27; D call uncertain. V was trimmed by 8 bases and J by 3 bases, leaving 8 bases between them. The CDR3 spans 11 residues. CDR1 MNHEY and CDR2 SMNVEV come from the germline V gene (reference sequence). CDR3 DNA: TGTGCCAGCGGAAGAAGCTACGAGCAGTACTTC. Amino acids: CASGRSYEQYF.